The present entry profiles one T cell receptor beta chain with its context. The antigen remains undetermined. This specimen comes from a study of human thymus T cells. Broader study findings: Apparent skewing of V and J gene usage characterized both thymic and blood repertoires. Related research found strongly overlapping thymic repertoires in unrelated individuals.

Thymus tissue was removed during corrective cardiac surgery. Among the donors, all were healthy Finnish infants having corrective surgery for congenital heart defects. Germline V CDR1 and CDR2: ENHRY, SYGVKD. There are 15 residues in the CDR3. V shed 7 bases and J shed 8 bases, with 23 bases lying between them. Some clones are missing from TCRdb's copy, which holds only in-frame ones; the method was immunoSEQ multiplex PCR. The sample has about 78,000 clones, roughly 96% seen once. The sequencing input was thymus tissue. The chain has TRBV10-3 and TRBJ1-2; no clear D. The receptor's source is a boy less than two years old with a congenital heart defect but otherwise immunologically healthy. CDR3: CAIISHLSGREGYTF. Written as DNA, the CDR3 is TGTGCCATCATATCCCATCTCTCCGGGAGAGAAGGCTACACCTTC.